This T cell receptor (beta chain) was found in a study of T cell responses to AZD1222 COVID-19 vaccine. The table came from immunoSEQ multiplex PCR; TCRdb's copy has only in-frame clones and leaves some out. The data contain about 180,000 clones, around nine tenths of them singletons. Germline V gene data show CDR1 as SQVTM and CDR2 as ANQGSEA. The CDR3 totals 16 residues. V shed 5 bases and J 3 bases; nucleotides not matched to a gene: 15. This chain uses TRBV29-1 with TRBJ2-5, with 7 positions matching TRBD2. The sequence came from an adult who received the AZD1222 COVID-19 vaccine. Specimen: peripheral blood, collected 28 days after the second AZD1222 dose. CDR3 sequence: CSVQKARGGKEETQYF. The CDR3 DNA sequence: TGCAGCGTTCAAAAGGCACGGGGAGGGAAAGAAGAGACCCAGTACTTC. The complete variable domain, with remaining parts taken from reference TRBV29-1 and TRBJ2-5, reads SAVISQKPSRDICQRGTSLTIQCQVDSQVTMMFWYRQQPGQSLTLIATANQGSEATYESGFVIDKFPISRPNLTFSTLTVSNMSPEDSSIYLCSVQKARGGKEETQYFGPGTRLLVL.